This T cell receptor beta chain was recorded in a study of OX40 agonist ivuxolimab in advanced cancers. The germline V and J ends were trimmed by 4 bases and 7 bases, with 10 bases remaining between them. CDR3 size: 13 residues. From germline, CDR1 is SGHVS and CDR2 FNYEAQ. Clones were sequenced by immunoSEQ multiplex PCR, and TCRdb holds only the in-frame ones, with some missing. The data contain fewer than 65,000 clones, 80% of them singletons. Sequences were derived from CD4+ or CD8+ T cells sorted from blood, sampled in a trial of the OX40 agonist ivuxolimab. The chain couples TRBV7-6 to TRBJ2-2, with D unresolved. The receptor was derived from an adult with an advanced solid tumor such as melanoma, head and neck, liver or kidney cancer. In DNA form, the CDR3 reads TGTGCCAGCAGCTACCCCGCCAACGGGGAGCTGTTTTTT. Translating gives CASSYPANGELFF.